This T cell receptor beta chain stems from a study of Graves' ophthalmopathy and Graves' hyperthyroidism. Amplification of TCR beta CDR3 regions used RNA transcripts. An opening RT-PCR round employed HTBI primers and preceded a second-round multiplex PCR. MiXCR was run by TCRdb on the multiplex PCR reads, yielding one entry per CDR3 protein. The sample comprises 1 million to 1.3 million distinct CDR3 sequences, 36% of which are singletons, and 11% rests with the top ten. Germline CDR1 is ENHRY and CDR2 is SYGVKD. The length of the CDR3 is 14 residues. Trimming removed 4 bases from V and 4 bases from J; junction bases left unmatched: 6.

The clonotype comes from an adult man with Graves' hyperthyroidism. The specimen was peripheral blood or thyroid tissue (not recorded which). V gene TRBV10-3 combines with J gene TRBJ2-7; 8 bases fit TRBD2. The CDR3 DNA is TGTGCCATCAGTGTTAGCGGGACGGAGTACGAGCAGTACTTC. This gives the protein CAISVSGTEYEQYF.